These 21 T cell receptor beta chains share one sample of origin, sequenced in a study of cytomegalovirus exposure and HLA in healthy donors. Only in-frame clones appear in the TCRdb table, and some are missing; sequencing was by immunoSEQ multiplex PCR. The sample includes 150,000 to 200,000 clones, roughly 85% seen only once; the top ten take approximately 15%. The material sequenced was PBMCs. The receptors originated from a man between 18 and 29 years old in good health and CMV-seropositive.

This chain uses TRBV5-1 with TRBJ1-1; D uncertain. This CDR3 has 14 residues. CDR1 is SGHRS, CDR2 YFSETQ, per germline. With 3 bases removed from V and 0 bases from J, the gap between germline ends came to 9 bases. This CDR3 reads CASSSGLMNTEAFF. The CDR3 nucleotides are TGCGCCAGCAGCTCTGGCCTCATGAACACTGAAGCTTTCTTT.

The chain joins TRBV29-1 to TRBJ2-7, with 11 bases that match TRBD1. CDR3 length equals 16 residues. Trimming cost V 6 bases and J 0 bases; bases outside gene matches: 10. CDR1 and CDR2 (germline): SQVTM, ANQGSEA. The CDR3 DNA reads as TGCAGCGTCGGGGGACAGGGGGTCCTCTCCTCCTACGAGCAGTACTTC. This encodes CSVGGQGVLSSYEQYF.

J is TRBJ1-4 and V is TRBV2; D remains unclear. Trimming left V 7 bases short and J 0 bases short, with 12 bases between. CDR1 SNHLY and CDR2 FYNNEI come from the germline V gene. The CDR3 spans 15 residues. CDR3 DNA: TGTGCCAGCACCGGTTCGCCTGCAACTAATGAAAAACTGTTTTTT. Translated: CASTGSPATNEKLFF.

V gene TRBV10-2 combines with J gene TRBJ2-7, with D tentatively TRBD2 (6 bases). Germline CDR1 WSHSY, CDR2 SAAADI. Trimming stripped 8 bases from V and 0 bases from J, with 14 bases between. The CDR3 runs to 14 residues. The CDR3 region is CASGGRESSYEQYF. The CDR3 DNA reads TGCGCCAGCGGAGGGCGGGAAAGCTCCTACGAGCAGTACTTC.

V usage is TRBV6-1 and J usage is TRBJ2-5, with 9 bases matching TRBD2. V lost 5 bases to trimming and J lost 2 bases; unmatched junction nucleotides: 6. The V gene's germline CDR1 is MNHNS and CDR2 SASEGT. The CDR3 is made up of 15 amino acids. The CDR3 here is CASSFSGGTQETQYF. CDR3 nucleotide sequence: TGTGCCAGCAGTTTTAGCGGGGGCACACAAGAGACCCAGTACTTC.

This chain uses TRBV19 with TRBJ1-5, with unresolved D. Between the trimmed V and J ends, which lost 0 bases and 0 bases, there was a span of 6 bases. Germline lookup yields CDR1 LNHDA and CDR2 SQIVND (reference sequence). This CDR3 is built from 15 residues. The CDR3 DNA sequence: TGTGCCAGTAGTATAGATGACTATAGCAATCAGCCCCAGCATTTT. Protein: CASSIDDYSNQPQHF.

This CDR3 is CASSLVGTGTDTQYF. DNA of the CDR3: TGTGCCAGCAGCTTAGTTGGGACAGGGACAGATACGCAGTATTTT. The V and J genes are TRBV11-3 and TRBJ2-3; 9 bases map to TRBD1. The CDR3 extends over 15 amino acids. V gave up 1 base and J gave up 3 bases; unmatched junction bases: 2. Germline lookup yields CDR1 SGHNT and CDR2 YENEEA.

The V gene is TRBV6-1, the J gene TRBJ2-1; D uncertain. Germline V lookup: CDR1 MNHNS, CDR2 SASEGT. The length of the CDR3 is 12 residues. V lost 6 bases, J lost 10 bases, and 13 bases lay in between. CDR3 sequence reads: CASSYGSWEQFF. CDR3 DNA: TGTGCCAGCAGCTACGGTTCGTGGGAGCAGTTCTTC.

The CDR3 region has the DNA TGTGCCAGCACCCGCGGTGGAAACACCATATATTTT. Its translation: CASTRGGNTIYF. The chain combines TRBV5-6 with TRBJ1-3; D gene ambiguous. V was pared by 6 bases and J by 3 bases, with 7 bases between. Per germline, CDR1 SGHDT and CDR2 YYEEEE. This CDR3 is 12 amino acids long.

This clone turned up a few times. This chain joins TRBV11-2 and TRBJ2-3, with 12 bases lining up with TRBD2. The CDR3 has 16 residues. CDR1 is SGHAT and CDR2 is FQNNGV in the germline V gene. Trimming removed 1 base from V and 5 bases from J; junction bases left unmatched: 4. CDR3 in DNA: TGTGCCAGCAGCTTAGGTGCTAGCGGGAGGGGAGATACGCAGTATTTT. The encoded protein is CASSLGASGRGDTQYF.

The chain recombines TRBV5-1 with TRBJ1-6; no clear D gene. Trimming took off 4 bases at V and 0 bases at J, with 11 bases between the two ends. CDR1 is SGHRS, CDR2 YFSETQ, per germline. CDR3 size: 16 residues. The CDR3 sequence is CASSQTYRSYNSPLHF. As DNA, the CDR3 is TGCGCCAGCAGCCAGACTTATCGCTCCTATAATTCACCCCTCCACTTT.

The chain recombines TRBV5-1 with TRBJ2-2; 13 nucleotides align to TRBD2. The V segment lost 5 bases and the J segment 0 bases; nucleotides outside the gene matches: 4. CDR1 SGHRS and CDR2 YFSETQ come from the germline V gene. The CDR3 is 17 residues long. The CDR3 bases are TGCGCCAGCAGTCAACTAGCGGGAGGGCCGAACACCGGGGAGCTGTTTTTT. It translates to CASSQLAGGPNTGELFF.

The rearrangement uses TRBV7-3 and TRBJ2-7, with TRBD2 identical over 10 bases. The V gene's germline CDR1 is SGHTA and CDR2 FQGTGA. This CDR3 comprises 15 residues. V trimming: 4 bases; J trimming: 5 bases; junction bases outside the gene matches: 8. CDR3 coding DNA: TGTGCCAGCAGCTCAGGGGCTAGCGGGAGCGACGAGCAGTACTTC. Translating it yields CASSSGASGSDEQYF.

The rearrangement uses TRBV6-5 and TRBJ2-3, with no clear D. Trimming pared 4 bases from V and 5 bases from J, leaving 10 bases between. The CDR3 has 13 amino acids. Per the germline V gene, CDR1 is MNHEY and CDR2 is SVGAGI. The CDR3 nucleotides are TGTGCCAGCAGTTTCTCCCTTAAAGATACGCAGTATTTT. Translated, it gives CASSFSLKDTQYF.

The rearrangement links TRBV6-1 to TRBJ2-1; perhaps TRBD1 as D (5 bases). The CDR3 sequence is 15 residues long. Germline CDR1 reads MNHNS; CDR2 reads SASEGT. The ends were cut back, 4 bases at V and 2 bases at J, with 12 bases in the middle. The CDR3 DNA reads TGTGCCAGCAGTGGAGGACATACTCCCTACAATGAGCAGTTCTTC. It is translated as CASSGGHTPYNEQFF.

The V call is TRBV28, the J call TRBJ2-1; 9 bases match TRBD2. CDR1 and CDR2 (germline): MDHEN, SYDVKM. Trimming at V came to 6 bases and at J to 10 bases, leaving 4 bases not matched to a gene. This CDR3 spans 12 amino acids. CDR3 sequence reads: CASSELAGEQFF. CDR3 sequence (DNA): TGTGCCAGCAGCGAGCTAGCGGGGGAGCAGTTCTTC.

The J gene is TRBJ1-1, the V gene TRBV2; D remains ambiguous. Germline CDR1 is SNHLY and CDR2 is FYNNEI. Trimming removed 7 bases from V and 3 bases from J, with 9 bases in between. The CDR3 has 12 residues. CDR3 in amino acids: CASKLGDTEAFF. The CDR3 DNA is TGTGCCAGCAAATTGGGAGACACTGAAGCTTTCTTT.

The rearrangement joins TRBV4-2 to TRBJ1-3; D possibly corresponds to TRBD1 (5 bases). From germline, CDR1 is LGHNA and CDR2 YNFKEQ. The CDR3 sequence is 15 residues long. V was clipped by 0 bases and J by 1 base, with 7 bases between them. The CDR3 here is CASSQDRASGNTIYF. The CDR3 region has the DNA TGTGCCAGCAGCCAAGACAGGGCGTCTGGAAACACCATATATTTT.

This chain links TRBV14 with TRBJ1-1, with a weak D call TRBD1 (6 bases). CDR3 length equals 15 residues. Germline-derived CDR1 and CDR2 are SGHDN and FVKESK. Trimming stripped 1 base from V and 1 base from J, with 10 bases between. The CDR3: CASSQGPQGNTEAFF. The CDR3 DNA is TGTGCCAGCAGCCAAGGACCACAGGGGAACACTGAAGCTTTCTTT.

The chain couples TRBV9 to TRBJ2-1; 9 bases line up with TRBD2. This CDR3 contains 13 residues. Trimming removed 4 bases from V and 7 bases from J; junction bases left unmatched: 3. In germline, CDR1 is SGDLS, CDR2 YYNGEE. CDR3 nucleotide sequence: TGTGCCAGCAGCACGAGCGGGAGGAATGAGCAGTTCTTC. It codes for CASSTSGRNEQFF.

The chain recombines TRBV6-1 with TRBJ1-3; the match to TRBD1 covers 7 bases. Germline lookup yields CDR1 MNHNS and CDR2 SASEGT. The length of the CDR3 is 13 residues. V lost 6 bases, J lost 2 bases, and 1 base stayed unmatched. The CDR3 protein is CASRTGTGNTIYF. CDR3 in DNA: TGTGCCAGCAGGACAGGGACTGGAAACACCATATATTTT.